The 30 T cell receptor beta chains listed next were all sequenced from one sample in a study of metastatic and nonmetastatic thyroid tumors. TCRdb re-called the PCR reads with MiXCR. The profile shows roughly 20,000 clones, approximately 22% of them singletons. Nobody among the patients had been given any treatment before thyroid surgery. The sequencing sample was made of tumor tissue. The source of these receptors is a male donor with papillary thyroid cancer or a benign thyroid nodule (not recorded which). Some clones in this sample may be carry-over from other donors' samples.

As concerns this clone: One junction end does not reproduce the germline sequence, and a read error may be involved. This chain connects TRBV12-3 or TRBV12-4 to TRBJ2-5, with 16 bases matching TRBD2. The CDR3 has 17 amino acids. The CDR3 protein is CSSSAGLAGGPGETQYF. For the CDR3, the DNA is TGTTCCAGCAGTGCGGGACTAGCGGGAGGGCCCGGAGAGACCCAGTACTTC.

This clone has at least ten counts. The V call is TRBV28, the J call TRBJ2-7; tentatively, D is TRBD2 (6 bases). Germline V gene lookup returns CDR1 MDHEN and CDR2 SYDVKM. The CDR3 totals 14 residues. The V end lost 3 bases, the J end lost 6 bases, and 15 bases lay between the germline ends. The CDR3 spells CASSFGGLASEQYF. In DNA form, the CDR3 reads TGTGCCAGCAGTTTCGGAGGGCTGGCTTCCGAGCAGTACTTC.

This clone was seen at least ten times. The genes are TRBV5-8 and TRBJ2-7; 8 bases are shared with TRBD1. Germline V gives CDR1 SGHTS, CDR2 YDEGEE. Trimming took 4 bases from V and 6 from J; bases not matched to a gene: 15. This CDR3 is 16 amino acids long. CDR3 DNA: TGTGCCAGCAGCAGTGGACAGGGTGGGTCCCTAGCCGAGCAGTACTTC. Translating gives CASSSGQGGSLAEQYF. Full variable domain (missing parts from reference TRBV5-8 and TRBJ2-7): EAGVTQSPTHLIKTRGQQATLRCSPISGHTSVYWYQQALGLGLQFLLWYDEGEERNRGNFPPRFSGRQFPNYSSELNVNALELEDSALYLCASSSGQGGSLAEQYFGPGTRLTVT.

By share, this clone counts as medium-sized. This chain connects TRBV18 to TRBJ2-2; D is undetermined. CDR3 length equals 14 residues. The germline V and J ends were trimmed by 4 bases and 1 base, with 7 bases remaining between them. Germline V gives CDR1 KGHSH, CDR2 LQKENI. CDR3 sequence (DNA): TGTGCCAGCTCACAGGCTTGGAACACCGGGGAGCTGTTTTTT. Protein product: CASSQAWNTGELFF.

The rearrangement uses TRBV30 and TRBJ2-3; tentatively, D is TRBD1 (6 bases). With 2 bases removed from V and 2 bases from J, the gap between germline ends came to 20 bases. The V gene's germline CDR1 is GTSNPN and CDR2 SVGIG (reference sequence). This CDR3 has 17 amino acids. CDR3 sequence: CAWSTYRVTFSTDTQYF. In DNA form, the CDR3 reads TGTGCCTGGAGTACCTACAGGGTGACATTTTCCACAGATACGCAGTATTTT. The whole variable domain, remainder taken from reference TRBV30 and TRBJ2-3, is SQTIHQWPATLVQPVGSPLSLECTVEGTSNPNLYWYRQAAGRGLQLLFYSVGIGQISSEVPQNLSASRPQDRQFILSSKKLLLSDSGFYLCAWSTYRVTFSTDTQYFGPGTRLTVL.

The chain has TRBV20-1 and TRBJ2-7; 8 nucleotides match TRBD2. J gave up 0 bases and V 6 bases, and 16 bases lay outside the gene matches. The length of the CDR3 is 17 residues. CDR1 is DFQATT, CDR2 SNEGSKA, per germline (reference sequence). Here the CDR3 DNA reads TGCAGTGCCCCGGGACTAACGGTAGCGGGGAACTCCTACGAGCAGTACTTC. Its protein product is CSAPGLTVAGNSYEQYF.

This clone was observed many times. The rearrangement joins TRBV30 to TRBJ2-1; D uncertain. Germline CDR1 and CDR2: GTSNPN and SVGIG (reference sequence). This CDR3 comprises 12 residues. V lost 2 bases, J lost 10 bases, and 12 bases lay in between. This CDR3 reads CAWSPQTREQFF. CDR3 coding DNA: TGTGCCTGGAGTCCACAGACGAGGGAGCAGTTCTTC.

This clone was seen at least ten times. The chain combines TRBV7-6 with TRBJ1-6; 7 bases agree with TRBD1. Per germline, CDR1 SGHVS and CDR2 FNYEAQ. CDR3 length: 14 amino acids. V was pared by 1 base and J by 7 bases, with 1 base of the junction left unmatched. CDR3 sequence reads: CASSLEGANSPLHF. CDR3 bases: TGTGCCAGCAGCTTAGAGGGGGCGAATTCACCCCTCCACTTT.

This clone showed up many times. The chain combines TRBV15 with TRBJ2-3; no definite D call. Germline V gene sequence: CDR1 LNHNV, CDR2 YYDKDF (reference sequence). Trimming took off 1 base at V and 0 bases at J, with 5 bases between the two ends. The CDR3 totals 14 residues. The CDR3 reads CATSRARSTDTQYF. The DNA for the CDR3 is TGTGCCACCAGCAGAGCTAGGAGCACAGATACGCAGTATTTT.

This clone was counted a few times. V usage is TRBV5-6 and J usage is TRBJ2-3; possible D gene TRBD1, 5 bases. Looked up from germline, CDR1 is SGHDT and CDR2 is YYEEEE. V was clipped by 2 bases and J by 0 bases, with 10 bases between them. The CDR3 extends over 15 amino acids. CDR3 loop: CASSFRGVSTDTQYF. Written as DNA, the CDR3 is TGTGCCAGCAGCTTTAGGGGTGTAAGCACAGATACGCAGTATTTT.

This clone was recorded many times. CDR3 protein: CASSVGVAAPYNEQFF. CDR3 nucleotide sequence: TGTGCCAGCAGCGTAGGAGTAGCGGCCCCCTACAATGAGCAGTTCTTC. The rearrangement uses TRBV9 and TRBJ2-1; tentative D call: TRBD2 (6 bases). CDR3 size: 16 residues. The germline CDR1 and CDR2 sequences are SGDLS and YYNGEE. V was pared by 0 bases and J by 2 bases, with 12 bases between.

The chain employs TRBV18 and TRBJ1-1; 9 bases are a match to TRBD1. Germline V gene sequence: CDR1 KGHSH, CDR2 LQKENI. Trimming removed 2 bases from V and 7 bases from J; junction bases left unmatched: 5. The CDR3 length is 14 residues. The CDR3 nucleotides read TGTGCCAGCTCACCAAGGTCGGACAGGGGTGAAGCTTTCTTT. Translated, it gives CASSPRSDRGEAFF.

This chain connects TRBV7-6 to TRBJ1-4; unclear D gene. The ends were cut back, 1 base at V and 0 bases at J, with 12 bases in the middle. The CDR3 has 17 amino acids. The germline gives CDR1 SGHVS, CDR2 FNYEAQ. CDR3 sequence: CASSLVAGIATNEKLFF. CDR3 in DNA: TGTGCCAGCAGCTTAGTGGCGGGCATCGCAACTAATGAAAAACTGTTTTTT.

The V call is TRBV11-2, the J call TRBJ1-1, with D hard to call. The V end lost 1 base, the J end lost 1 base, and 7 bases lay between the germline ends. The CDR3 contains 14 residues. CDR1 SGHAT and CDR2 FQNNGV come from the germline V gene. The chain's CDR3 is CASSLGGANTEAFF. CDR3 bases: TGTGCCAGCAGCTTAGGGGGAGCGAACACTGAAGCTTTCTTT.

The chain is built from TRBV20-1 and TRBJ1-2; no reliable D call. Germline CDR1 is DFQATT and CDR2 is SNEGSKA (reference sequence). The CDR3 contains 11 residues. Trimming pared 6 bases from V and 9 bases from J, leaving 14 bases between. The CDR3 protein is CSASPFDCYTF. Here the CDR3 DNA reads TGCAGTGCCAGCCCGTTCGATTGCTACACCTTC.

Details on this clone: One junction end disagrees with the germline gene, perhaps due to a read error. The gene calls are TRBV5-4 and TRBJ2-7; possibly TRBD1 or TRBD2 for D (5 bases each). CDR1 is SGHNT, CDR2 YYREEE, per germline (reference sequence). There are 14 residues in the CDR3. CDR3 DNA sequence: TGTCCCAGCAGCCGACGGGGCCGTCTCTTCGAGCAGTACTTC. Translating it yields CPSSRRGRLFEQYF.

This clone was seen at least ten times. The rearrangement links TRBV7-8 to TRBJ2-6; 10 nucleotides line up with TRBD1. V shed 4 bases, J shed 0 bases, and the junction held 6 bases outside the gene matches. This CDR3 is 18 amino acids long. Germline V gives CDR1 SGHVS, CDR2 FQNEAQ. The CDR3 here is CASSSTGTGVSGANVLTF. Written as DNA, the CDR3 is TGTGCCAGCAGCTCAACCGGGACAGGGGTCTCTGGGGCCAACGTCCTGACTTTC.

This clone was observed a handful of times. Possible read error: a much larger clone is one base away. The sample has other DNA sequences that encode this CDR3 too. In nucleotides, the CDR3 is TGTGCCACCTTGCGGGGTGTAGCGGGAACCACAGATACGCAGTATTTT. Residues: CATLRGVAGTTDTQYF. The V gene is TRBV6-4, the J gene TRBJ2-3, with TRBD2 identical over 8 bases. V shed 10 bases and J 2 bases; nucleotides not matched to a gene: 14. The V gene's germline CDR1 is MRHNA and CDR2 SNTAGT. The CDR3 is 16 residues long.

This clone was seen ten or more times. The chain employs TRBV4-1 and TRBJ2-5; D may be TRBD2 (6 bases). V was pared by 0 bases and J by 5 bases, with 13 bases between. The germline V gene encodes CDR1 MGHRA and CDR2 YSYEKL. The CDR3 extends over 15 amino acids. In DNA, the CDR3 is TGCGCCAGCAGCCAAGAACCGGGAGTCGGGGAGACCCAGTACTTC. Translating gives CASSQEPGVGETQYF.

This clone was recorded many times. V gene TRBV3-1 combines with J gene TRBJ2-5; 9 nucleotides agree with TRBD2. The CDR3 length is 18 residues. From germline, CDR1 is LGHDT and CDR2 YNNKEL (reference sequence). V trimming: 1 base; J trimming: 0 bases; junction bases outside the gene matches: 9. The CDR3 DNA sequence: TGTGCCAGCAGCCAAGCCCCGACTAGCGGAACCAACCAAGAGACCCAGTACTTC. Translating it yields CASSQAPTSGTNQETQYF.

In its sample, this clone is medium-sized (0.01 to 0.1%). This chain links TRBV7-8 with TRBJ2-7; D ambiguous. This CDR3 has 12 amino acids. Germline V gives CDR1 SGHVS, CDR2 FQNEAQ. V was pared by 5 bases and J by 0 bases, with 5 bases between. This CDR3 is CASSPHSYEQYF. CDR3 DNA: TGTGCCAGCAGCCCCCACTCCTACGAGCAGTACTTC. Variable domain in full (rest from reference TRBV7-8 and TRBJ2-7): GAGVSQSPRYKVAKRGQDVALRCDPISGHVSLFWYQQALGQGPEFLTYFQNEAQLDKSGLPSDRFFAERPEGSVSTLKIQRTQQEDSAVYLCASSPHSYEQYFGPGTRLTVT.

In this sample, this clone turned up a few times. The rearrangement links TRBV19 to TRBJ1-2; 7 bases are a match to TRBD1. With 3 bases clipped from V and 6 bases from J, the junction kept 10 bases outside the gene matches. The V gene's germline CDR1 is LNHDA and CDR2 SQIVND (reference sequence). This CDR3 spans 15 amino acids. DNA of the CDR3: TGTGCCAGTAGTATTCTAGCCGGGACAGTCGATGGCTACACCTTC. Amino acids: CASSILAGTVDGYTF.

In its sample, this clone was seen a few times. V is TRBV12-3 or TRBV12-4 and J is TRBJ1-2; D possibly corresponds to TRBD1 (6 bases). The CDR3 totals 12 residues. Trimming shortened V by 6 bases and J by 8 bases, and 13 bases separated the two germline ends. The CDR3 is CASSQLGAGYTF. The CDR3 DNA reads TGTGCCAGCAGCCAATTGGGGGCCGGCTACACCTTC.

This clone is categorized as medium-sized. The chain links TRBV6-1 to TRBJ2-7; D gene unclear. V was pared by 9 bases and J by 3 bases, with 18 bases between. CDR3 length: 14 amino acids. Germline CDR1 MNHNS, CDR2 SASEGT. The CDR3 sequence: CARILRVPSYEQYF. CDR3 nucleotide sequence: TGTGCCAGGATCCTTCGCGTTCCCAGCTACGAGCAGTACTTC.

This chain links TRBV30 with TRBJ1-2; D unresolved. Germline CDR1 is GTSNPN and CDR2 is SVGIG (reference sequence). The CDR3 totals 13 residues. Trimming took 4 bases from V and 6 from J, leaving 15 bases between them. CDR3 protein: CAWTLDRRHGYTF. CDR3 nucleotides: TGTGCCTGGACCCTGGATAGACGGCATGGCTACACCTTC.

This clone was seen many times. The same CDR3 can be traced to other DNA sequences in this sample. This chain connects TRBV6-5 to TRBJ1-2; D remains unclear. Trimming pared 0 bases from V and 4 bases from J, leaving 3 bases between. The V gene's germline CDR1 is MNHEY and CDR2 SVGAGI. There are 12 residues in the CDR3. The CDR3 sequence: CASSYSGYGYTF. The CDR3 DNA reads TGTGCCAGCAGTTACTCTGGCTATGGCTACACCTTC.

This clone was found many times. The rearrangement joins TRBV7-2 to TRBJ2-1; TRBD2 matches at 10 bases. CDR1 and CDR2 (germline): SGHTA, FQGNSA. The CDR3 spans 16 residues. With 6 bases clipped from V and 8 bases from J, the junction kept 13 bases outside the gene matches. CDR3 sequence: CASRVGSGLASDEQFF. CDR3 in DNA: TGTGCCAGCAGAGTGGGGTCGGGACTAGCGAGCGATGAGCAGTTCTTC.

Many counts were recorded for this clone. The CDR3 DNA follows: TGCAGTGCCGCGGGACCTTTGAACACTGAAGCTTTCTTT. Translated: CSAAGPLNTEAFF. This sequence joins TRBV20-1 and TRBJ1-1; D is perhaps TRBD1 (5 bases). Trimming stripped 6 bases from V and 0 bases from J, with 11 bases between. Per germline, CDR1 DFQATT and CDR2 SNEGSKA (reference sequence). CDR3 length: 13 residues.

This clone was detected only a few times. The chain joins TRBV24-1 to TRBJ1-3; D is possibly TRBD1 (5 bases). Per the germline V gene, CDR1 is KGHDR and CDR2 is SFDVKD. This CDR3 is 16 amino acids long. V shed 4 bases and J shed 0 bases, with 12 bases lying between them. The CDR3 loop is CATSESTVSSGNTIYF. The CDR3 nucleotides read TGTGCCACCAGTGAATCGACAGTCAGCTCTGGAAACACCATATATTTT.

This clone was counted ten times or more. This chain links TRBV6-1 with TRBJ2-3, with 7 bases matching TRBD1. This CDR3 contains 16 residues. Trimming took 5 bases from V and 2 from J; bases not matched to a gene: 10. Germline CDR1 reads MNHNS; CDR2 reads SASEGT. The chain's CDR3 is CASSRRTGAITDTQYF. CDR3 nucleotide sequence: TGTGCCAGCAGTCGAAGAACAGGGGCTATCACAGATACGCAGTATTTT.